This T cell receptor (beta chain) emerged from a study of metastatic and nonmetastatic thyroid tumors. Study-level information: A comparison of repertoires was made across blood and tumor or nodule tissue from malignant and benign thyroid patients. Overall study results and limits: Significantly greater TCR beta diversity was reportedly found in malignant thyroid tumors than in benign nodules (in blood and tumor).

Authors' analysis steps: The study's classifier, a distant-metastasis tool for papillary thyroid cancer, was built using CDR3 differences across clinicopathological groups. MiXCR was used by TCRdb to re-call the PCR reads. The authors' filters were not applied to this entry. The table records around 9,000 clones, roughly a quarter of them present only once. Turning to this clone: As yet, its antigen is unknown.

The CDR3 has 15 residues. Trimming removed 5 bases from V and 3 bases from J; junction bases left unmatched: 7. Germline V gives CDR1 SNHLY, CDR2 FYNNEI. Patients were all untreated before their thyroid surgery. The sample consisted of adjacent normal tissue. The receptor's source is a female donor with papillary thyroid cancer or a benign thyroid nodule (not recorded which). Some clones in this sample may be carry-over from other donors' samples. The chain recombines TRBV2 with TRBJ1-1, with 9 positions matching TRBD1. CDR3 in amino acids: CASSRGRQGDTEAFF. CDR3 bases: TGTGCCAGCAGTAGAGGACGACAGGGGGACACTGAAGCTTTCTTT.